These 3 T cell receptor beta chains were sequenced from one sample in a study of blood T cell repertoires in COVID-19 (dated by TCRdb to 2019 to 2021). Preparation of the library involved the immunoSEQ multiplex PCR assay. TCRdb provides this immuneACCESS table in a form limited to in-frame rearrangements. Some clones are lacking; in checked studies, under half of them reflect an unresolved V gene, and why the rest are absent is not known. For this sample the table gives around 71,000 clones, of which about 80% were detected only once. Together, the top ten hold roughly 27% of the sample. The sequencing sample was made of peripheral blood. These receptors originate from a man between 65 and 79 years old with acute or convalescent COVID-19.

The rearrangement uses TRBV18 and TRBJ2-3, with 9 bases fitting TRBD1. Germline CDR1 is KGHSH and CDR2 is LQKENI. Trimming took 5 bases from V and 3 from J; bases not matched to a gene: 6. The CDR3 consists of 15 residues. The CDR3 is CASSSRDRETDTQYF. In DNA, the CDR3 is TGTGCCAGCTCATCCCGGGACAGGGAAACAGATACGCAGTATTTT.

The V and J genes are TRBV7-2 and TRBJ1-5, with D possibly being TRBD1 (5 bases). CDR1 SGHTA and CDR2 FQGNSA come from the germline V gene. The CDR3 is made up of 14 amino acids. Trimming left V 5 bases short and J 2 bases short, with 10 bases between. The DNA for the CDR3 is TGTGCCAGCAGCCGGGCGGGGGGCAATCAGCCCCAGCATTTT. This translates into CASSRAGGNQPQHF.

The chain employs TRBV3-1 (or the pseudogene TRBV3-2) and TRBJ1-3; perhaps TRBD1 as D (5 bases). Germline values: CDR1 LGHDT, CDR2 YNNKEL (reference sequence). There are 15 residues in the CDR3. V was trimmed by 2 bases and J by 0 bases, leaving 8 bases between them. CDR3 protein: CASSQRQSSGNTIYF. CDR3 nucleotides: TGTGCCAGCAGCCAACGACAGAGCTCTGGAAACACCATATATTTT.